Below, 2 T cell receptor beta chains from the same sample are listed, as sequenced in a study of post-analysis software for immune sequencing data. Study-wide results and limits: Included in a set of roughly five TRBV segments more frequent in patients than controls were TRBV5-6, TRBV5-1 and TRBV20-1.

For these TCRs, the target antigens are not known. Carried by the TCR beta cDNA libraries were unique molecular identifiers. MiXCR, run by TCRdb on the PCR reads, gives a single entry per CDR3 protein. The repertoire holds about 760,000 distinct CDR3 sequences, 30% seen once, with roughly 0.57% in the top ten. Material for sequencing was blood. Receptors were obtained from a girl aged 5-17 years with multiple sclerosis.

V gene TRBV5-1 combines with J gene TRBJ2-1; TRBD1 agrees at 8 bases. The CDR3 is made up of 14 amino acids. V was pared by 4 bases and J by 4 bases, with 4 bases of the junction left unmatched. Germline V gene sequence: CDR1 SGHRS, CDR2 YFSETQ. The CDR3 nucleotides read TGCGCCAGCAGCCACGGGACAGGATACAATGAGCAGTTCTTC. Its protein product is CASSHGTGYNEQFF.

This clonotype was seen a few times. The chain's CDR3 is CASRRQSSQDGYTF. The CDR3 region has the DNA TGTGCCAGCAGGCGACAGTCCTCTCAGGATGGCTACACCTTC. V usage is TRBV6-6 and J usage is TRBJ1-2; D possibly corresponds to TRBD1 (5 bases). The CDR3 sequence is 14 residues long. V was trimmed by 6 bases and J by 6 bases, leaving 17 bases between them. The germline V gene has CDR1 MNHNY and CDR2 SVGAGI (reference sequence).